This is a list of T cell receptor beta chains from one sample in a study of OX40 agonist ivuxolimab in advanced cancers. Profiled with immunoSEQ multiplex PCR; TCRdb holds only in-frame clones, not every one. The sample carries some 74,000 clones, more than 85% recorded once. Sequences were derived from CD4+ or CD8+ T cells sorted from blood, sampled in a trial of the OX40 agonist ivuxolimab. All receptors derive from an adult with an advanced solid tumor such as melanoma, head and neck, liver or kidney cancer. The CDR3 runs from the conserved cysteine through the conserved F or W. A D gene is named only where the DNA matches it firmly. A clone size is listed for some rows: how often the clone was seen (once, few, many), or a class if it is expanded.

clone size: -; D gene: -; J gene: TRBJ2-3; V gene: TRBV7-9; CDR3 protein: CASSLRQGPDTQYF; CDR3 DNA: TGTGCCAGCAGCTTACGTCAGGGGCCGGATACGCAGTATTTT
clone size: -; D gene: -; J gene: TRBJ1-4; V gene: TRBV6-1; CDR3 protein: CASSVQSITNEKLFF; CDR3 DNA: TGTGCCAGCAGTGTCCAGTCTATAACTAATGAAAAACTGTTTTTT
clone size: -; D gene: -; J gene: TRBJ1-6; V gene: TRBV5-4; CDR3 protein: CASSLSGVYNSPLHF; CDR3 DNA: TGTGCCAGCAGCTTGTCAGGGGTCTATAATTCACCCCTCCACTTT
clone size: -; D gene: TRBD1; J gene: TRBJ1-2; V gene: TRBV2; CDR3 protein: CASTRGQANYGYTF; CDR3 DNA: TGTGCCAGCACCAGGGGGCAAGCTAACTATGGCTACACCTTC
clone size: -; D gene: -; J gene: TRBJ1-1; V gene: TRBV29-1; CDR3 protein: CSVEDHRVLKTEAFF; CDR3 DNA: TGCAGCGTTGAAGATCACAGGGTATTGAAGACTGAAGCTTTCTTT
clone size: -; D gene: -; J gene: TRBJ2-3; V gene: TRBV11-3; CDR3 protein: CASSLGPSQRTQYF; CDR3 DNA: TGTGCCAGCAGCTTAGGCCCAAGTCAGCGGACGCAGTATTTT
clone size: once; D gene: -; J gene: TRBJ1-1; V gene: TRBV9; CDR3 protein: CASSVAGAANTEAFF; CDR3 DNA: TGTGCCAGCAGCGTAGCGGGGGCCGCGAACACTGAAGCTTTCTTT
clone size: -; D gene: TRBD2; J gene: TRBJ2-7; V gene: TRBV30; CDR3 protein: CAWSAGGRREQYF; CDR3 DNA: TGTGCCTGGAGTGCGGGCGGGAGGCGAGAGCAGTACTTC
clone size: -; D gene: -; J gene: TRBJ2-3; V gene: TRBV7-9; CDR3 protein: CASSVSGFSSTDTQYF; CDR3 DNA: TGTGCCAGCAGCGTCTCAGGGTTTTCTAGCACAGATACGCAGTATTTT
clone size: -; D gene: TRBD1; J gene: TRBJ2-7; V gene: TRBV5-4; CDR3 protein: CASSLDRVSSYEQYF; CDR3 DNA: TGTGCCAGCAGCCTGGACAGGGTGAGCTCCTACGAGCAGTACTTC
clone size: -; D gene: -; J gene: TRBJ1-1; V gene: TRBV2; CDR3 protein: CASSLTVRAFF; CDR3 DNA: TGTGCCAGCAGTCTGACAGTCAGGGCTTTCTTT
clone size: -; D gene: TRBD1; J gene: TRBJ2-4; V gene: TRBV13; CDR3 protein: CASSEGQGIAIQYF; CDR3 DNA: TGTGCCAGCAGCGAGGGACAGGGGATTGCCATTCAGTACTTC
clone size: -; D gene: -; J gene: TRBJ1-4; V gene: TRBV15; CDR3 protein: CATSRDPQPGEKLFF; CDR3 DNA: TGTGCCACCAGCAGAGATCCGCAACCGGGGGAAAAACTGTTTTTT
clone size: -; D gene: TRBD1; J gene: TRBJ2-3; V gene: TRBV9; CDR3 protein: CASSIQGADTQYF; CDR3 DNA: TGTGCCAGCAGTATTCAGGGGGCAGATACGCAGTATTTT
clone size: -; D gene: -; J gene: TRBJ1-2; V gene: TRBV30; CDR3 protein: CAWSEAGYGYTF; CDR3 DNA: TGTGCCTGGAGTGAGGCTGGCTATGGCTACACCTTC
clone size: -; D gene: -; J gene: TRBJ2-7; V gene: TRBV14; CDR3 protein: CASSQDHHPGRRINEQYF; CDR3 DNA: TGTGCCAGCAGCCAAGATCACCACCCGGGACGTCGGATAAACGAGCAGTACTTC
clone size: -; D gene: -; J gene: TRBJ2-7; V gene: TRBV4-2; CDR3 protein: CASSQDWSFPYEQYF; CDR3 DNA: TGTGCCAGCAGCCAAGATTGGAGTTTCCCCTACGAGCAGTACTTC
clone size: -; D gene: -; J gene: TRBJ2-7; V gene: TRBV7-8; CDR3 protein: CASSLRTVYEQYF; CDR3 DNA: TGTGCCAGCAGCTTAAGGACAGTCTACGAGCAGTACTTC
clone size: -; D gene: -; J gene: TRBJ1-2; V gene: TRBV27; CDR3 protein: CASSSKRGGYGYTF; CDR3 DNA: TGTGCCAGCAGTTCCAAAAGGGGGGGGTATGGCTACACCTTC
clone size: -; D gene: TRBD2; J gene: TRBJ2-3; V gene: TRBV19; CDR3 protein: CASSIGTSTSQYF; CDR3 DNA: TGTGCCAGTAGTATAGGGACTAGCACCTCGCAGTATTTT
clone size: -; D gene: -; J gene: TRBJ2-5; V gene: TRBV5-4; CDR3 protein: CAIKTGGGETQYF; CDR3 DNA: TGTGCCATCAAAACCGGGGGCGGGGAGACCCAGTACTTC
clone size: -; D gene: TRBD1; J gene: TRBJ1-2; V gene: TRBV19; CDR3 protein: CASRQTGGGYGYTF; CDR3 DNA: TGTGCCAGTAGACAGACAGGGGGAGGCTATGGCTACACCTTC
clone size: once; D gene: -; J gene: TRBJ2-1; V gene: TRBV7-6; CDR3 protein: CASSLAAGGAGYNEQFF; CDR3 DNA: TGTGCCAGCAGCTTAGCGGCCGGGGGCGCCGGGTACAATGAGCAGTTCTTC
clone size: -; D gene: TRBD2; J gene: TRBJ2-3; V gene: TRBV7-3; CDR3 protein: CASGSGLAGGTDTQYF; CDR3 DNA: TGTGCCAGCGGTTCCGGTCTAGCGGGGGGCACAGATACGCAGTATTTT